This T cell receptor (beta chain) was captured in a study of OX40 agonist ivuxolimab in advanced cancers. Profiling relied on immunoSEQ multiplex PCR, and the TCRdb table lists in-frame clones only, not all of them. The sample has over 85,000 clones, 85% to 95% seen once. This CDR3 region has 14 residues. Trimming at V came to 4 bases and at J to 7 bases, leaving 3 bases not matched to a gene. The germline CDR1 and CDR2 sequences are KGHSH and LQKENI. This clonotype originated in an adult with an advanced solid tumor such as melanoma, head and neck, liver or kidney cancer. The V call is TRBV18, the J call TRBJ1-5; the match to TRBD1 covers 11 bases. The sample consisted of CD4+ or CD8+ T cells sorted from blood, taken in a trial of the OX40 agonist ivuxolimab. CDR3 bases: TGTGCCAGCTCACGGGACAGGGGGAGACAGCCCCAGCATTTT. Its protein product is CASSRDRGRQPQHF.